The T cell receptor (beta chain) described here comes from a study of T cell responses to AZD1222 COVID-19 vaccine. Sequencing was performed with immunoSEQ multiplex PCR; in TCRdb, only in-frame clones are kept and a portion is missing. Of around 120,000 clones listed, more than 85% are singletons. Trimming removed 0 bases at V and 1 base at J, with 13 bases between. Germline V gives CDR1 SGHKS, CDR2 YYEKEE (reference sequence). The CDR3 is 16 amino acids. The receptor was derived from an adult in good health. This specimen consisted of peripheral blood, obtained on day 0 of AZD1222 vaccination. The chain joins TRBV5-5 to TRBJ2-5; D not resolved. Here the CDR3 DNA reads TGTGCCAGCAGCTTGGAGGGCCCTATGCTCCAAGAGACCCAGTACTTC. Encoded protein: CASSLEGPMLQETQYF.